This T cell receptor (beta chain) originates from a study of T cells expressing NK-cell markers. Study in general: HCMV seropositivity marked seven of the eight sequenced donors; one was seronegative. Study findings and constraints: One observes that, in several donors, these clonotypes were also the leading ones within the CD3+CD56-NKG2C+ fraction.

The CDR3 covers 13 residues. The germline gives CDR1 LGHDT, CDR2 YNNKEL (reference sequence). TCRdb re-called the 5' RACE reads; every CDR3 protein appears as one record, without DNA. This table holds some 410,000 distinct CDR3 sequences. Worth noting for this clonotype: Its matching antigen is unknown.

The TCR sequence derives from a woman between 18 and 70 years old in good health. This chain uses TRBV3-1 with TRBJ2-5. What was sequenced was blood T cells: a sorted CD56 or NKG2C T cell subset, CD4+ or CD8+ T cells, or bulk PBMC T cells (not recorded which). This chain's CDR3 is CASSQEPLKTQYF.